These T cell receptor beta chains were read from a single sample in a study of shared T cell receptors in the human thymus. Some clones are missing from TCRdb's copy, which holds only in-frame ones; the method was immunoSEQ multiplex PCR. This sample has under 450,000 clones, with just under 95% found just once. Sample: thymocytes. The receptors were sampled from a human donor. Both conserved end residues are part of each CDR3. Fields, in order: CDR3 protein, CDR3 DNA, V gene, D gene, J gene, clone size. A D gene is named only where the DNA matches it firmly. The size entry is marked missing in some rows and otherwise reads once, few, many or a size class.

CDR3 protein: CASSSSAGATGDTEAFF
CDR3 DNA: TGTGCCAGCAGTTCATCGGCAGGGGCGACGGGTGACACTGAAGCTTTCTTT
V gene: TRBV27
D gene: NA
J gene: TRBJ1-1
clone size: NA

CDR3 protein: CASSLSGEQFF
CDR3 DNA: TGTGCCAGCAGTTTAAGCGGTGAGCAGTTCTTC
V gene: TRBV28
D gene: NA
J gene: TRBJ2-1
clone size: NA

CDR3 protein: CASTITGGASYEQYF
CDR3 DNA: TGTGCCAGCACTATTACAGGAGGCGCTTCCTACGAGCAGTACTTC
V gene: TRBV5-6
D gene: NA
J gene: TRBJ2-7
clone size: NA

CDR3 protein: CASRGLPGVDTQYF
CDR3 DNA: TGTGCCAGCAGAGGTCTCCCCGGGGTAGATACGCAGTATTTT
V gene: TRBV6-1
D gene: NA
J gene: TRBJ2-3
clone size: NA

CDR3 protein: CASSQETGTSGRVPGTQYF
CDR3 DNA: TGCGCCAGCAGCCAAGAAACAGGGACTAGCGGGAGGGTGCCGGGGACCCAGTACTTC
V gene: TRBV4-1
D gene: TRBD2
J gene: TRBJ2-5
clone size: NA

CDR3 protein: CASSQGRGPDTQYF
CDR3 DNA: TGCGCCAGCAGCCAAGGCAGGGGCCCAGATACGCAGTATTTT
V gene: TRBV4-1
D gene: NA
J gene: TRBJ2-3
clone size: NA

CDR3 protein: CASSSTSASSYNEQFF
CDR3 DNA: TGCGCCAGCAGCTCCACTAGCGCAAGCTCCTACAATGAGCAGTTCTTC
V gene: TRBV5-1
D gene: TRBD2
J gene: TRBJ2-1
clone size: NA

CDR3 protein: CASSPIYPPGEQYF
CDR3 DNA: TGTGCCAGCAGCCCCATATACCCCCCGGGTGAGCAGTACTTC
V gene: TRBV11-2
D gene: NA
J gene: TRBJ2-7
clone size: NA

CDR3 protein: CASSLVRVSSYEQYF
CDR3 DNA: TGTGCCAGCAGCTTAGTTAGGGTCTCCTCCTACGAGCAGTACTTC
V gene: TRBV7-2
D gene: NA
J gene: TRBJ2-7
clone size: NA

CDR3 protein: CASSISPSPGLAGGKAYNEQFF
CDR3 DNA: TGTGCCAGTAGTATCTCACCCTCCCCGGGACTAGCGGGAGGAAAAGCTTACAATGAGCAGTTCTTC
V gene: TRBV19
D gene: TRBD2
J gene: TRBJ2-1
clone size: NA

CDR3 protein: CASWRTSGRSTGELFF
CDR3 DNA: TGTGCCAGCTGGCGGACTAGCGGGAGATCCACCGGGGAGCTGTTTTTT
V gene: TRBV27
D gene: TRBD2
J gene: TRBJ2-2
clone size: NA

CDR3 protein: CAWSPVGPGPSGANVLTF
CDR3 DNA: TGTGCCTGGAGTCCCGTGGGTCCAGGGCCCTCTGGGGCCAACGTCCTGACTTTC
V gene: TRBV30
D gene: NA
J gene: TRBJ2-6
clone size: NA

CDR3 protein: CASSLSNTGELFF
CDR3 DNA: TGTGCCAGCAGTTTATCGAACACCGGGGAGCTGTTTTTT
V gene: TRBV27
D gene: NA
J gene: TRBJ2-2
clone size: NA

CDR3 protein: CASSSHSTGTDEAFF
CDR3 DNA: TGTGCCAGCAGTTCCCATTCCACCGGGACAGACGAAGCTTTCTTT
V gene: TRBV6-5
D gene: TRBD1
J gene: TRBJ1-1
clone size: NA

CDR3 protein: CASSLGDSGDEQYF
CDR3 DNA: TGTGCCAGCAGTTTAGGGGACAGCGGGGACGAGCAGTACTTC
V gene: TRBV28
D gene: NA
J gene: TRBJ2-7
clone size: NA

CDR3 protein: CAPRTVQGGTDTQYF
CDR3 DNA: TGTGCCCCGAGAACGGTACAGGGCGGCACAGATACGCAGTATTTT
V gene: TRBV7-9
D gene: NA
J gene: TRBJ2-3
clone size: NA

CDR3 protein: CASSEIGNDEQYF
CDR3 DNA: TGTGCCAGCAGTGAGATCGGTAACGACGAGCAGTACTTC
V gene: TRBV2
D gene: NA
J gene: TRBJ2-7
clone size: NA

CDR3 protein: CASSPGLAPGKETQYF
CDR3 DNA: TGTGCCAGCAGCCCGGGACTAGCCCCCGGCAAAGAGACCCAGTACTTC
V gene: TRBV5-4
D gene: TRBD2
J gene: TRBJ2-5
clone size: NA

CDR3 protein: CASSSPLGPSNQPQHF
CDR3 DNA: TGTGCCAGCAGCTCCCCTTTGGGGCCCAGCAATCAGCCCCAGCATTTT
V gene: TRBV5-8
D gene: NA
J gene: TRBJ1-5
clone size: NA

CDR3 protein: CASSNRAGQGGSYEQYF
CDR3 DNA: TGTGCCAGCAGCAATCGGGCGGGGCAGGGAGGGTCCTACGAGCAGTACTTC
V gene: TRBV21-1
D gene: NA
J gene: TRBJ2-7
clone size: NA

CDR3 protein: CASSTRLAGDTQYF
CDR3 DNA: TGTGCCAGTAGTACCCGACTAGCGGGAGATACGCAGTATTTT
V gene: TRBV19
D gene: TRBD2
J gene: TRBJ2-3
clone size: few

CDR3 protein: CASSPGRTYSPYEQYF
CDR3 DNA: TGTGCCAGCAGCCCCGGACGGACTTATTCTCCCTACGAGCAGTACTTC
V gene: TRBV11-2
D gene: NA
J gene: TRBJ2-7
clone size: NA

CDR3 protein: CASSLTYGTDYEQYF
CDR3 DNA: TGTGCCAGCAGCTTAACCTACGGGACAGACTACGAGCAGTACTTC
V gene: TRBV7-3
D gene: TRBD1
J gene: TRBJ2-7
clone size: NA

CDR3 protein: CASSIYPLHQPQHF
CDR3 DNA: TGTGCCAGTAGTATCTACCCCCTCCATCAGCCCCAGCATTTT
V gene: TRBV19
D gene: NA
J gene: TRBJ1-5
clone size: NA

CDR3 protein: CASGLSGLRYEQYF
CDR3 DNA: TGTGCCAGCGGACTCTCGGGACTCCGCTACGAGCAGTACTTC
V gene: TRBV5-5
D gene: NA
J gene: TRBJ2-7
clone size: NA

CDR3 protein: CASSPPWGGAGTGELFF
CDR3 DNA: TGTGCCAGCAGCCCCCCCTGGGGGGGCGCGGGCACCGGGGAGCTGTTTTTT
V gene: TRBV4-2
D gene: NA
J gene: TRBJ2-2
clone size: NA

CDR3 protein: CASSDGRDEQYF
CDR3 DNA: TGTGCCAGCAGCGATGGGCGGGACGAGCAGTACTTC
V gene: TRBV2
D gene: NA
J gene: TRBJ2-7
clone size: NA

CDR3 protein: CASSAPSGYTGDTQYF
CDR3 DNA: TGCGCCAGCAGTGCGCCTAGCGGGTATACGGGGGATACGCAGTATTTT
V gene: TRBV10-2
D gene: TRBD2
J gene: TRBJ2-3
clone size: NA

CDR3 protein: CASSRLSGTSTDTQYF
CDR3 DNA: TGTGCCAGTAGTCGCTTGAGCGGCACTAGCACAGATACGCAGTATTTT
V gene: TRBV19
D gene: NA
J gene: TRBJ2-3
clone size: NA

CDR3 protein: CASSSIAGVREETQYF
CDR3 DNA: TGTGCCAGCAGTTCGATAGCGGGAGTCAGGGAAGAGACCCAGTACTTC
V gene: TRBV6-5
D gene: TRBD2
J gene: TRBJ2-5
clone size: NA

CDR3 protein: CASSQQRRESAFF
CDR3 DNA: TGTGCCAGCAGCCAACAGAGACGGGAATCGGCTTTCTTT
V gene: TRBV14
D gene: NA
J gene: TRBJ1-1
clone size: NA

CDR3 protein: CARSRDAGAKNIQYF
CDR3 DNA: TGTGCCAGAAGCCGAGATGCGGGGGCCAAAAACATTCAGTACTTC
V gene: TRBV5-3
D gene: NA
J gene: TRBJ2-4
clone size: NA

CDR3 protein: CASSSRTSGSPANTGELFF
CDR3 DNA: TGTGCTAGCAGCTCGCGGACTAGCGGGAGCCCTGCGAACACCGGGGAGCTGTTTTTT
V gene: TRBV7-7
D gene: TRBD2
J gene: TRBJ2-2
clone size: NA

CDR3 protein: CASSLGGEDQPQHF
CDR3 DNA: TGCGCCAGCAGCCTGGGCGGGGAAGATCAGCCCCAGCATTTT
V gene: TRBV5-1
D gene: NA
J gene: TRBJ1-5
clone size: NA

CDR3 protein: CASSLTSGDHSYNEQFF
CDR3 DNA: TGTGCCAGCAGTTTGACTAGCGGAGACCACTCCTACAATGAGCAGTTCTTC
V gene: TRBV27
D gene: TRBD2
J gene: TRBJ2-1
clone size: NA

CDR3 protein: CAWSPDRTQGEKLFF
CDR3 DNA: TGTGCCTGGAGTCCGGACAGAACTCAGGGTGAAAAACTGTTTTTT
V gene: TRBV30
D gene: NA
J gene: TRBJ1-4
clone size: NA

CDR3 protein: CASSSPLNRDRYLRETQYF
CDR3 DNA: TGTGCCAGCAGTTCCCCTCTCAACCGGGACAGATACCTTCGAGAGACCCAGTACTTC
V gene: TRBV28
D gene: TRBD1
J gene: TRBJ2-5
clone size: NA

CDR3 protein: CASSFQGTYTRQYF
CDR3 DNA: TGTGCCAGCAGTTTTCAGGGGACCTATACGAGGCAGTACTTC
V gene: TRBV27
D gene: NA
J gene: TRBJ2-7
clone size: NA

CDR3 protein: CASISPGKDRGGLYNYGYTF
CDR3 DNA: TGTGCCAGCATATCACCTGGGAAGGACAGGGGAGGGTTGTATAACTATGGCTACACCTTC
V gene: TRBV28
D gene: TRBD1
J gene: TRBJ1-2
clone size: once

CDR3 protein: CASSLPLDHYGGNTIYF
CDR3 DNA: TGTGCCAGCAGTTTACCCCTCGACCATTATGGAGGAAACACCATATATTTT
V gene: TRBV28
D gene: NA
J gene: TRBJ1-3
clone size: NA

CDR3 protein: CATGGGNSYNEQFF
CDR3 DNA: TGTGCCACAGGGGGCGGAAACTCCTACAATGAGCAGTTCTTC
V gene: TRBV25-1
D gene: TRBD1
J gene: TRBJ2-1
clone size: once

CDR3 protein: CASSLSLQDRDYEQYF
CDR3 DNA: TGTGCCAGCAGTTTATCGCTTCAGGACAGGGACTACGAGCAGTACTTC
V gene: TRBV27
D gene: TRBD1
J gene: TRBJ2-7
clone size: NA

CDR3 protein: CASSLASGWGRGEQYF
CDR3 DNA: TGTGCCAGCAGCTTGGCCTCCGGGTGGGGGAGAGGCGAGCAGTACTTC
V gene: TRBV5-6
D gene: NA
J gene: TRBJ2-7
clone size: NA

CDR3 protein: CATSREGTGWESEQFF
CDR3 DNA: TGTGCCACCAGCAGAGAAGGGACAGGGTGGGAGAGTGAGCAGTTCTTC
V gene: TRBV15
D gene: TRBD1
J gene: TRBJ2-1
clone size: NA

CDR3 protein: CASSEAMKEGGARNTIYF
CDR3 DNA: TGCGCCAGCAGCGAAGCTATGAAAGAGGGGGGGGCTCGAAACACCATATATTTT
V gene: TRBV4-1
D gene: NA
J gene: TRBJ1-3
clone size: NA

CDR3 protein: CASSHWKATAYNEQFF
CDR3 DNA: TGCGCCAGCAGCCACTGGAAGGCCACCGCCTACAATGAGCAGTTCTTC
V gene: TRBV5-1
D gene: NA
J gene: TRBJ2-1
clone size: NA

CDR3 protein: CASSPKTREFFNYGYTF
CDR3 DNA: TGCGCCAGCAGCCCTAAAACCAGGGAATTCTTTAACTATGGCTACACCTTC
V gene: TRBV5-1
D gene: NA
J gene: TRBJ1-2
clone size: once

CDR3 protein: CAMWGPGGIQETQYF
CDR3 DNA: TGTGCCATGTGGGGGCCAGGGGGCATCCAAGAGACCCAGTACTTC
V gene: TRBV2
D gene: TRBD1
J gene: TRBJ2-5
clone size: NA

CDR3 protein: CASSLMQGIWSNQPQHF
CDR3 DNA: TGTGCCAGCAGTTTAATGCAGGGTATCTGGAGCAATCAGCCCCAGCATTTT
V gene: TRBV28
D gene: NA
J gene: TRBJ1-5
clone size: once

CDR3 protein: CAWTLAGAQNIQYF
CDR3 DNA: TGTGCCTGGACACTAGCGGGAGCTCAAAACATTCAGTACTTC
V gene: TRBV30
D gene: TRBD2
J gene: TRBJ2-4
clone size: NA

CDR3 protein: CASSQPTGLFYGYTF
CDR3 DNA: TGCGCCAGCAGCCAGCCGACAGGGCTCTTCTATGGCTACACCTTC
V gene: TRBV4-1
D gene: TRBD1
J gene: TRBJ1-2
clone size: NA

CDR3 protein: CASSFLWPVDRGVSEAFF
CDR3 DNA: TGTGCCAGCAGCTTTCTGTGGCCCGTGGACAGGGGGGTCTCTGAAGCTTTCTTT
V gene: TRBV5-6
D gene: TRBD1
J gene: TRBJ1-1
clone size: NA

CDR3 protein: CASSPNHGGWTEAFF
CDR3 DNA: TGTGCCAGCAGCCCAAACCACGGTGGATGGACTGAAGCTTTCTTT
V gene: TRBV14
D gene: NA
J gene: TRBJ1-1
clone size: NA

CDR3 protein: CASSYAPGLNTEAFF
CDR3 DNA: TGTGCCAGCAGTTACGCCCCGGGGCTGAACACTGAAGCTTTCTTT
V gene: TRBV6-5
D gene: NA
J gene: TRBJ1-1
clone size: once

CDR3 protein: CASSPIAGAYNEQFF
CDR3 DNA: TGTGCCAGCAGTCCAATAGCGGGAGCTTACAATGAGCAGTTCTTC
V gene: TRBV27
D gene: TRBD2
J gene: TRBJ2-1
clone size: NA

CDR3 protein: CASNQKAGVPKNIQYF
CDR3 DNA: TGTGCCAGCAACCAAAAGGCGGGAGTACCCAAAAACATTCAGTACTTC
V gene: TRBV25-1
D gene: TRBD2
J gene: TRBJ2-4
clone size: NA

CDR3 protein: CASSLSETSGRAEHEQFF
CDR3 DNA: TGTGCCAGCAGTTTATCGGAGACTAGCGGGAGGGCCGAACATGAGCAGTTCTTC
V gene: TRBV27
D gene: TRBD2
J gene: TRBJ2-1
clone size: NA

CDR3 protein: CASSPIPRDNEKLFF
CDR3 DNA: TGTGCCAGCTCACCAATCCCCAGGGATAATGAAAAACTGTTTTTT
V gene: TRBV18
D gene: NA
J gene: TRBJ1-4
clone size: NA